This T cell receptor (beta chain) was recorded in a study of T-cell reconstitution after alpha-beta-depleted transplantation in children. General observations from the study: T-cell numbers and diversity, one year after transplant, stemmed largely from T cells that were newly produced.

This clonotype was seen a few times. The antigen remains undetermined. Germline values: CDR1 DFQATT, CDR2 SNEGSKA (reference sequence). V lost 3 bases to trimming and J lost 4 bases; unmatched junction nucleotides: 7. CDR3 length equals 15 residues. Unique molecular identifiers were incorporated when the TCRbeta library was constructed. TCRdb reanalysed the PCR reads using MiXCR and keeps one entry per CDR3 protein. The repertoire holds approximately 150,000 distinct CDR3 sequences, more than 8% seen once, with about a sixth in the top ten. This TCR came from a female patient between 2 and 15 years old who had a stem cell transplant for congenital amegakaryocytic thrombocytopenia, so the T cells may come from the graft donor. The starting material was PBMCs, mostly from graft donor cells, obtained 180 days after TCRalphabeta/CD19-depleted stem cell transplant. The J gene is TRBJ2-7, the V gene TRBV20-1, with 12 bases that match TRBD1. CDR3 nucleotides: TGCAGTGCTAGGTCAGGGACAGGGGGCATATACGAGCAGTACTTC. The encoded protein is CSARSGTGGIYEQYF.